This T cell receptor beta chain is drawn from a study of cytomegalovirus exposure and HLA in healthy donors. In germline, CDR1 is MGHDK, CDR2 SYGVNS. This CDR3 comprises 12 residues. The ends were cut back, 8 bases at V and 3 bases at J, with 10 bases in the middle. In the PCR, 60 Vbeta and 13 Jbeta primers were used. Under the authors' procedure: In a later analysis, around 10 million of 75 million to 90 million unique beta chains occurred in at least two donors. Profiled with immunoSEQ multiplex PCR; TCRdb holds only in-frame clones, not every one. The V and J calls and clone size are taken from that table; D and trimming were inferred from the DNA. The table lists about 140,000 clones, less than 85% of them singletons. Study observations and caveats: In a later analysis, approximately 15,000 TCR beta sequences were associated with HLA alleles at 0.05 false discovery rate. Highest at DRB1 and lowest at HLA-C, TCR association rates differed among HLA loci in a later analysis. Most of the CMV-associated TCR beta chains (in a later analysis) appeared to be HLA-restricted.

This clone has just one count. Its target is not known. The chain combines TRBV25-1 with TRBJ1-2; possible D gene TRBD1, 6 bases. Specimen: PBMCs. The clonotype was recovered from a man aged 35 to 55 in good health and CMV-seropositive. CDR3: CASGGGYYGYTF. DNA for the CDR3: TGTGCCAGCGGTGGGGGCTACTATGGCTACACCTTC.